A selection of T cell receptor beta chains follows, all from one sample in a study of blood T cells in healthy people across ages. TCRdb re-called the 5' RACE reads with MiXCR, one entry per CDR3 protein. The sample comprises some 1.4 million distinct CDR3 sequences, 35% to 45% of which are singletons, and 7.9% rests with the top ten. The specimen was blood. The receptor source for this set is a woman aged 18 to 35 in good health. Each CDR3 is given with its conserved first and last residue. The order of the fields is V gene, J gene, clone size, D gene, CDR3 DNA, CDR3 protein. A D gene is named only where the DNA matches it firmly. Not every row has a clone size; where given, it reads once, few, many or a size class.

V gene: TRBV11-2
J gene: TRBJ2-3
clone size: few
D gene: NA
CDR3 DNA: TGTGCCAGCAGCCCCCCGAGGACGATCACAGATACGCAGTATTTT
CDR3 protein: CASSPPRTITDTQYF

V gene: TRBV6-2/TRBV6-3
J gene: TRBJ2-7
clone size: NA
D gene: NA
CDR3 DNA: TGTGCCAGCGGTTACTTCGGGAAGACCTACGAGCAGTACTTC
CDR3 protein: CASGYFGKTYEQYF

V gene: TRBV5-1
J gene: TRBJ2-7
clone size: few
D gene: NA
CDR3 DNA: TGCGCCAGCAGCTTATCTTGGGGGGCCTCCTCCTACGAGCAGTACTTC
CDR3 protein: CASSLSWGASSYEQYF

V gene: TRBV7-8
J gene: TRBJ2-5
clone size: NA
D gene: NA
CDR3 DNA: TGTGCCAGCAGCTTAGACCCCTCGGACGGAAAAGAGACCCAGTACTTC
CDR3 protein: CASSLDPSDGKETQYF

V gene: TRBV18
J gene: TRBJ2-6
clone size: NA
D gene: NA
CDR3 DNA: TGTGCCGGCTCACCATTTCGCTCGGGCGATTCTGGGGCCAACGTCCTGACTTTC
CDR3 protein: CAGSPFRSGDSGANVLTF

V gene: TRBV7-9
J gene: TRBJ2-3
clone size: few
D gene: NA
CDR3 DNA: TGTGCCAGCAGCTTAGCGATGGCTCGGGGGACGCAGTATTTT
CDR3 protein: CASSLAMARGTQYF

V gene: TRBV29-1
J gene: TRBJ2-1
clone size: NA
D gene: TRBD2
CDR3 DNA: TGCAGCCTAGCGGGGGGGAACCCTAGCGGGGAACTTGAGCAGTTCTTC
CDR3 protein: CSLAGGNPSGELEQFF

V gene: TRBV12-3/TRBV12-4
J gene: TRBJ2-5
clone size: NA
D gene: TRBD2
CDR3 DNA: TGTGCCAGCAGTCGGACTAGCGGAGTGTCTGAGCAGTACTTC
CDR3 protein: CASSRTSGVSEQYF

V gene: TRBV20-1
J gene: TRBJ2-3
clone size: NA
D gene: TRBD1
CDR3 DNA: TGCAGTGCTGACCGGGGACAGGGACAGACAGATACGCAGTATTTT
CDR3 protein: CSADRGQGQTDTQYF

V gene: TRBV14
J gene: TRBJ2-2
clone size: few
D gene: NA
CDR3 DNA: TGTGCCAGCAGCCAAATCCTAGGCGGGGAGCTGTTTTTT
CDR3 protein: CASSQILGGELFF

V gene: TRBV10-3
J gene: TRBJ2-7
clone size: NA
D gene: NA
CDR3 DNA: TGTGTCATCAGTGATGAGGGATACGAGCAGTACTTC
CDR3 protein: CVISDEGYEQYF

V gene: TRBV27
J gene: TRBJ2-1
clone size: NA
D gene: TRBD2
CDR3 DNA: TGTGCCAGCAAGACCGGGACTAGCGGCGGCAATGAGCAGTTTTTC
CDR3 protein: CASKTGTSGGNEQFF

V gene: TRBV29-1
J gene: TRBJ1-1
clone size: few
D gene: TRBD1
CDR3 DNA: TGCAGCGCCGGTCCCACAGGGGGAATCACTGAAGCTTTCTTT
CDR3 protein: CSAGPTGGITEAFF

V gene: TRBV6-1
J gene: TRBJ1-5
clone size: NA
D gene: NA
CDR3 DNA: TGTGTCAGCAGCCAGCGGACAGATAGCAATCAGCCCCAGCATTTT
CDR3 protein: CVSSQRTDSNQPQHF

V gene: TRBV7-2
J gene: TRBJ2-1
clone size: NA
D gene: TRBD2
CDR3 DNA: TGTGCCAGCACCCCACCCGGACTAGCGGGAAGAGCCTACAATGAGCAGTTCTTC
CDR3 protein: CASTPPGLAGRAYNEQFF

V gene: TRBV3-1
J gene: TRBJ1-6
clone size: NA
D gene: NA
CDR3 DNA: TGTGCCAGCAGCCGCAGGTCTCTTGATTCACCCCTCCACTTT
CDR3 protein: CASSRRSLDSPLHF

V gene: TRBV7-2
J gene: TRBJ1-2
clone size: NA
D gene: TRBD1
CDR3 DNA: TGTGCCAGCAGCTTAAGTTGGCAGGGGGAATATGGCTACACCTTC
CDR3 protein: CASSLSWQGEYGYTF

V gene: TRBV10-3
J gene: TRBJ1-4
clone size: NA
D gene: NA
CDR3 DNA: TGTGCCATCAGTGGTTCAGCAGGGGCGGATGAAAAACTGTTTTTT
CDR3 protein: CAISGSAGADEKLFF

V gene: TRBV30
J gene: TRBJ2-3
clone size: NA
D gene: NA
CDR3 DNA: TGTGCCTGGAGCGGACCGGGAGATACGCAGTATTTT
CDR3 protein: CAWSGPGDTQYF

V gene: TRBV6-6
J gene: TRBJ2-3
clone size: NA
D gene: NA
CDR3 DNA: TGTGCCAGCAGTTACGCTACCAGATCCGGTTCGCAGTATTTT
CDR3 protein: CASSYATRSGSQYF

V gene: TRBV6-5
J gene: TRBJ1-3
clone size: NA
D gene: NA
CDR3 DNA: TGTGCCAGCAGCCGTGGCGGGGGGCCTGGAAACACCATATATTTT
CDR3 protein: CASSRGGGPGNTIYF

V gene: TRBV7-9
J gene: TRBJ2-7
clone size: NA
D gene: TRBD1
CDR3 DNA: TGTGCCAGCAGGGCTAACGGGACAGCATCCTACGAGCAGTACTTC
CDR3 protein: CASRANGTASYEQYF

V gene: TRBV20-1
J gene: TRBJ2-7
clone size: NA
D gene: TRBD2
CDR3 DNA: TGCAGTGCTAGCGCGACTAGCGGGAGCTCCTACGAGCAGTACTTC
CDR3 protein: CSASATSGSSYEQYF

V gene: TRBV7-8
J gene: TRBJ1-2
clone size: few
D gene: TRBD1
CDR3 DNA: TGTGCCAGCAGACAACGGACAGGGGGTGTCGGCTACACCTTC
CDR3 protein: CASRQRTGGVGYTF

V gene: TRBV6-6
J gene: TRBJ2-3
clone size: NA
D gene: TRBD2
CDR3 DNA: TGTGCCAGCAGTTACGCCCCCCTAGCGGGAGCCCCAGATACGCAGTATTTT
CDR3 protein: CASSYAPLAGAPDTQYF

V gene: TRBV6-1
J gene: TRBJ2-1
clone size: few
D gene: TRBD2
CDR3 DNA: TGTGCCAGCAGGGGACTAGCGGGAGGTACCCTTTACAATGAGCAGTTCTTC
CDR3 protein: CASRGLAGGTLYNEQFF

V gene: TRBV25-1
J gene: TRBJ2-3
clone size: few
D gene: NA
CDR3 DNA: TGTGCCAGCAACTCCGCGGGCACAGATACGCAGTATTTT
CDR3 protein: CASNSAGTDTQYF

V gene: TRBV5-1
J gene: TRBJ2-1
clone size: many
D gene: TRBD2
CDR3 DNA: TGCGCCAGCAGCTCAACACTAGCGGGAGGGTCCTACAATGAGCAGTTCTTC
CDR3 protein: CASSSTLAGGSYNEQFF

V gene: TRBV7-9
J gene: TRBJ1-2
clone size: few
D gene: NA
CDR3 DNA: TGTGCCAGCAGCTTAGAGGAGCGTCGGGGCTACACCTTC
CDR3 protein: CASSLEERRGYTF

V gene: TRBV20-1
J gene: TRBJ2-1
clone size: few
D gene: TRBD2
CDR3 DNA: TGCAGTGCTAGAGATATGGGACTAGCGGGGAACAATGAGCAGTTCTTC
CDR3 protein: CSARDMGLAGNNEQFF

V gene: TRBV19
J gene: TRBJ2-7
clone size: NA
D gene: NA
CDR3 DNA: TGTGCCAGTAGTATTGGGCAGGGGGGAAACGAGCAGTACTTC
CDR3 protein: CASSIGQGGNEQYF

V gene: TRBV9
J gene: TRBJ2-1
clone size: NA
D gene: NA
CDR3 DNA: TGTGCCAGCGGAACTGAGGTTTGGGCCTACAATGAGCAGTTCTTC
CDR3 protein: CASGTEVWAYNEQFF

V gene: TRBV6-1
J gene: TRBJ2-7
clone size: NA
D gene: TRBD2
CDR3 DNA: TGTGCCAGCAGTGATGGGTTTGGTAGCGGGGAACCTAGGGGCTACGAGCAGTACTTC
CDR3 protein: CASSDGFGSGEPRGYEQYF

V gene: TRBV4-2
J gene: TRBJ1-4
clone size: NA
D gene: TRBD1
CDR3 DNA: TGTGCCAGAAGCCAAGATGATCGACAGGGGTATGAAAAACTGTTTTTT
CDR3 protein: CARSQDDRQGYEKLFF

V gene: TRBV11-2
J gene: TRBJ1-5
clone size: NA
D gene: NA
CDR3 DNA: TGTGCCAGCAGCCTCGCACGGGGGCTTAGCAATCAGCCCCAGCATTTT
CDR3 protein: CASSLARGLSNQPQHF

V gene: TRBV5-1
J gene: TRBJ1-1
clone size: few
D gene: NA
CDR3 DNA: TGCGCCAGCAGACGGGTTTTCACTGAAGCTTTCTTT
CDR3 protein: CASRRVFTEAFF

V gene: TRBV28
J gene: TRBJ1-2
clone size: many
D gene: TRBD1
CDR3 DNA: TGTGCCAGTCAGACAGGGGGCGTGGGCTACACCTTC
CDR3 protein: CASQTGGVGYTF

V gene: TRBV30
J gene: TRBJ2-1
clone size: NA
D gene: NA
CDR3 DNA: TGTGCCTGGAGTGCGGGAACGGGCGATGAGCAGTTCTTC
CDR3 protein: CAWSAGTGDEQFF

V gene: TRBV2
J gene: TRBJ1-2
clone size: NA
D gene: TRBD1
CDR3 DNA: TGTGCCAGCAGTCGAGGGACAGGGGGCGCGAACTATGGCTACACCTTC
CDR3 protein: CASSRGTGGANYGYTF

V gene: TRBV6-4
J gene: TRBJ2-3
clone size: many
D gene: TRBD2
CDR3 DNA: TGTGCCAGCAGTGACAAAGCGGGAGTCCCCACAGATACGCAGTATTTT
CDR3 protein: CASSDKAGVPTDTQYF

V gene: TRBV27
J gene: TRBJ2-1
clone size: few
D gene: NA
CDR3 DNA: TGTGCCAGCAGTCCCCTCGGGGGTGGTGCGGGTAATGAGCAGTTCTTC
CDR3 protein: CASSPLGGGAGNEQFF

V gene: TRBV29-1
J gene: TRBJ2-1
clone size: NA
D gene: TRBD1
CDR3 DNA: TGCAGCGCCCACAGGGGGCTTCAGGAGCAGTTCTTC
CDR3 protein: CSAHRGLQEQFF